Listed here is a single T cell receptor beta chain. Its antigen remains unidentified. This sample stems from a study of vaccination effects on CD4 cells after COVID-19. Expansion with viral peptide pools was applied to antigen-specific CD4+ T cells by the ViraFEST assay prior to sequencing. Having been cultured for under twelve days, the cells underwent CD4+ T cell isolation. By PCR, the person was confirmed to have had SARS-CoV-2 infection between March and December 2020. PBMC cultures contained over 1.5 million cells per well, 7.5 to 10 IU/ml IL-2 and 10 ug/ml peptides. Half of the medium was exchanged for IL-2 medium on both days 3 and 7. Sequencing was performed with immunoSEQ multiplex PCR; in TCRdb, only in-frame clones are kept and a portion is missing. The sample consists of about 26,000 clones, roughly 74% of them appearing once. Trimming shortened V by 2 bases and J by 4 bases, and 16 bases separated the two germline ends. Germline lookup yields CDR1 LGHDT and CDR2 YNNKEL (reference sequence). There are 16 residues in the CDR3.

The receptor comes from a human donor who had a prior SARS-CoV-2 infection. The chain couples TRBV3-1 (or the pseudogene TRBV3-2) to TRBJ2-3; D not resolved. The sequencing here drew on CD4+ T cells from PBMCs cultured with HCoV-NL63 spike peptides, taken before COVID-19 vaccination. In nucleotides, the CDR3 is TGTGCCAGCAGCCAAAGGGTTGGCGGCACGGCAGATACGCAGTATTTT. Translating gives CASSQRVGGTADTQYF.